This TCR beta chain was retrieved from a study of cytomegalovirus exposure and HLA in healthy donors. At the time of sampling, donors were nominally healthy, though unrecorded immune exposures were likely. 60 Vbeta and 13 Jbeta primers were used in PCR. TCRdb's copy holds only in-frame clones and misses some; the assay was immunoSEQ multiplex PCR. The sample has roughly 280,000 clones, just over 70% seen once. The CDR3 totals 12 residues. The V end lost 1 base, the J end lost 7 bases, and 6 bases lay between the germline ends. Looked up from germline, CDR1 is LNHDA and CDR2 is SQIVND (reference sequence).

This clonotype originated in a female donor in good health and CMV-seronegative. The genes are TRBV19 and TRBJ2-3; D may be TRBD2 (5 bases). Sequenced sample: PBMCs. The CDR3: CASSIGGYTQYF. CDR3 coding DNA: TGTGCCAGTAGTATAGGCGGGTATACGCAGTATTTT.